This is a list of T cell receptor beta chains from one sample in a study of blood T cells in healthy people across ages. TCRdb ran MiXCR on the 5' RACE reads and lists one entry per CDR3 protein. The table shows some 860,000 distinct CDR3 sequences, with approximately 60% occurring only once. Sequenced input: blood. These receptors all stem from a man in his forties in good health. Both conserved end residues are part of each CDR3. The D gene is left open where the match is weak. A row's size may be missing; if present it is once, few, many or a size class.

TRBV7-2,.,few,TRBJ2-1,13,TGTGCCAGCAGCTTCGTAAAGGGGTATGAGCAGTTCTTC,CASSFVKGYEQFF
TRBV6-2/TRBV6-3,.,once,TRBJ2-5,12,TGTGCCAGCAGGCCCGAGTGGGAGACCCAGTACTTC,CASRPEWETQYF
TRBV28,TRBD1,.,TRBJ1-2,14,TGTGCCAGCAGCGAAACCGACAGGGGCTATGGCTACACCTTC,CASSETDRGYGYTF
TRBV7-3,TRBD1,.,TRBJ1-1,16,TGTGCCAGCAGTAAACCCCAGGGGGGAGGGTACACTGAAGCTTTCTTT,CASSKPQGGGYTEAFF
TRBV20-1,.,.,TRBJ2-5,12,TGCAGTGCTAGACGTGGGAGAAATGAGCAGTACTTC,CSARRGRNEQYF
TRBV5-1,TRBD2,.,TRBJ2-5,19,TGCGCCAGCAGCTTGAAGAGGTCTTCGCGGGGGGCCTCCGAAGAGACCCAGTACTTC,CASSLKRSSRGASEETQYF
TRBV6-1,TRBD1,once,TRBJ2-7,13,TGTGCCAGCAGTAGAGACAGGGAAGCCGAGCAGTACTTC,CASSRDREAEQYF
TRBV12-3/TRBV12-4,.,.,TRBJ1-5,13,TGTGCCAGCAGTTTAGGGGAGGGTCAGCCCCAGCATTTT,CASSLGEGQPQHF
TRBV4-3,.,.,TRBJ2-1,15,TGCGCCAGCAGCCAAGATCTCGACTCTTACAGTGAGCAGTTCTTC,CASSQDLDSYSEQFF
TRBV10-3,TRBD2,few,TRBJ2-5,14,TGTGCCACCAAGGGAACTAGCGACCAAGAGACCCAGTACTTC,CATKGTSDQETQYF
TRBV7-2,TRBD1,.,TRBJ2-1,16,TGTGCCAGCACTAATAGAGAAGGGGGCGCTTACAATGAGCAGTTCTTC,CASTNREGGAYNEQFF
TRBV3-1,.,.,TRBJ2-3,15,TGTGCCAGCAGCCACTCAGCGGAGAACACAGATACGCAGTATTTT,CASSHSAENTDTQYF
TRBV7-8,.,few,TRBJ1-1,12,TGTGCCAGCAGCCCCCGGGGGACTGAAGCTTTCTTT,CASSPRGTEAFF
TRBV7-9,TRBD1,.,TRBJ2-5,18,TGTGCCAGCAGCCAAAGAGTAACAGGGGCGAGGCTCCAAGAGACCCAGTACTTC,CASSQRVTGARLQETQYF
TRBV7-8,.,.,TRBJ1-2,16,TGTGCCAGCAGCCCGGGCAGGGACCTGGAAAGATATGGCTACACCTTC,CASSPGRDLERYGYTF
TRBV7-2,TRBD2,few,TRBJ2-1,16,TGTGCCAGCAGCTCCCGACTAGCGGGAGGGCTAAGGGAGCAGTTCTTC,CASSSRLAGGLREQFF
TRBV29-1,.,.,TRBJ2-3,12,TGCAGCGCCCGAAGGATCACAGATACGCAGTATTTT,CSARRITDTQYF
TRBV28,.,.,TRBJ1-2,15,TGTGCCAGCAGTCCTCCCGCGGGGCTTGAGGATGGCTACACCTTC,CASSPPAGLEDGYTF
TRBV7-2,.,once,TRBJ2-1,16,TGTGCCAGCAGCGCTAACCCAGGGAGCTCCCACAATGAGCAGTTCTTC,CASSANPGSSHNEQFF
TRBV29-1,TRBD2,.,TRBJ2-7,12,TGCAGCGTTGATGCCGGGGGGTACGAGCAGTACTTC,CSVDAGGYEQYF
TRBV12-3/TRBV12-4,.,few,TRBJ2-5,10,TGTGCCAGCGGGACGGGGACCCAGTACTTC,CASGTGTQYF
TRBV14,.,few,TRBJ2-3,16,TGTGCCAGCAGCCAAGACATAGACTGGAGCACAGATACGCAGTATTTT,CASSQDIDWSTDTQYF